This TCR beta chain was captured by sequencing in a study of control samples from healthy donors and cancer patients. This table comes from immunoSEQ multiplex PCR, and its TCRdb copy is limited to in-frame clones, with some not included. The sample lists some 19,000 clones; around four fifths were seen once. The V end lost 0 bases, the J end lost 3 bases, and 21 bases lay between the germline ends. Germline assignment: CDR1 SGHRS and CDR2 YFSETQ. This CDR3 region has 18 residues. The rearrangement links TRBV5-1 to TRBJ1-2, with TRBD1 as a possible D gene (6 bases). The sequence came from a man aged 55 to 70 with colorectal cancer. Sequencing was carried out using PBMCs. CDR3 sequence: CASSLAPGQKLAYYGYTF. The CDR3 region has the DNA TGCGCCAGCAGCTTGGCCCCGGGACAAAAGCTAGCATACTATGGCTACACCTTC.